These T cell receptor beta chains were read from a single sample in a study of CD4 T cells in relation to SARS-CoV-2 and coronaviruses. Repertoires were generated with immunoSEQ multiplex PCR, while TCRdb's copy carries only in-frame clones and drops some. The sample holds some 65,000 clones, about 90% seen once. Sequenced: memory CD4+ T cells from PBMCs. The receptors originated from a human donor in good health. Both conserved end residues are part of each CDR3. The order of the fields is V gene, clone size, CDR3 protein. Where a row states a size, it is once, few, many or the class of an expanded clone; other rows omit it.

v_call: TRBV27
clone_size: NA
cdr3_aa: CASSLSKPRQGRNTGELFF

v_call: TRBV18
clone_size: NA
cdr3_aa: CASSPRGGGQGNNQPQHF

v_call: TRBV29-1
clone_size: NA
cdr3_aa: CSGSPGVGPYEQYF

v_call: TRBV5-1
clone_size: NA
cdr3_aa: CASTFFGTGVGNTIYF

v_call: TRBV24-1
clone_size: NA
cdr3_aa: CATSDTTTGGSYNEQFF

v_call: TRBV27
clone_size: NA
cdr3_aa: CASGRLNGVGQPQHF

v_call: TRBV23-1
clone_size: NA
cdr3_aa: CASSQSPLMRDYEQYF

v_call: TRBV19
clone_size: NA
cdr3_aa: CASSRGLLGNQPQHF

v_call: TRBV12-3/TRBV12-4
clone_size: NA
cdr3_aa: CASSLVTGREQFF

v_call: TRBV5-1
clone_size: NA
cdr3_aa: CASSRIGLAGGGTDTQYF

v_call: TRBV2
clone_size: once
cdr3_aa: CASSPTGNGYTF

v_call: TRBV27
clone_size: NA
cdr3_aa: CASSFDREANEQYF

v_call: TRBV7-3
clone_size: NA
cdr3_aa: CASSRYSTSGTNTGELFF

v_call: TRBV7-2
clone_size: NA
cdr3_aa: CASSFGGRDNQPQHF

v_call: TRBV19
clone_size: NA
cdr3_aa: CASSEGLAGTYEQYF

v_call: TRBV5-4
clone_size: NA
cdr3_aa: CASSLVDSADTQYF

v_call: TRBV7-3
clone_size: NA
cdr3_aa: CASSWTVQETQYF

v_call: TRBV18
clone_size: NA
cdr3_aa: CASSPVVGTNYEQYF

v_call: TRBV5-1
clone_size: NA
cdr3_aa: CASSRAREDTQYF

v_call: TRBV6-2/TRBV6-3
clone_size: NA
cdr3_aa: CASSYVRGGQETQYF

v_call: TRBV5-1
clone_size: NA
cdr3_aa: CASTPLTTTGTGELFF

v_call: TRBV6-1
clone_size: NA
cdr3_aa: CASSEDRGTYEQYF

v_call: TRBV11-2
clone_size: NA
cdr3_aa: CASSPGPGGDEQYF

v_call: TRBV2
clone_size: NA
cdr3_aa: CATRLAGNNEQFF

v_call: TRBV3-1/TRBV3-2
clone_size: NA
cdr3_aa: CASSRSGAGGPGEQFF

v_call: TRBV18
clone_size: NA
cdr3_aa: CASSATGGHEQYF

v_call: TRBV5-4
clone_size: NA
cdr3_aa: CASSSEISATNEKLFF

v_call: TRBV5-1
clone_size: NA
cdr3_aa: CASQGQNTYEQYF

v_call: TRBV5-1
clone_size: NA
cdr3_aa: CASSGTGENTGELFF

v_call: TRBV6-5
clone_size: NA
cdr3_aa: CASSYSGQVYNSPLHF

v_call: TRBV28
clone_size: NA
cdr3_aa: CASSDFDRDYGYTF

v_call: TRBV11-3
clone_size: NA
cdr3_aa: CASSSSGYGYTF

v_call: TRBV2
clone_size: NA
cdr3_aa: CASKGAGYEQYF

v_call: TRBV5-1
clone_size: few
cdr3_aa: CASSGHRGDYNEQFF

v_call: TRBV18
clone_size: few
cdr3_aa: CASSSTGINQPQHF

v_call: TRBV6-1
clone_size: NA
cdr3_aa: CASSESGGYTGELFF

v_call: TRBV19
clone_size: NA
cdr3_aa: CASSTLSGRGGHNEQFF

v_call: TRBV5-4
clone_size: once
cdr3_aa: CASSLELAGGGYTF

v_call: TRBV4-3
clone_size: once
cdr3_aa: CASSQGLASETQYF

v_call: TRBV4-1
clone_size: NA
cdr3_aa: CASSQDRDRGLFEKLFF

v_call: TRBV21-1
clone_size: few
cdr3_aa: CASSSRTVDQPQHF

v_call: TRBV24-1
clone_size: NA
cdr3_aa: CATRPNYGTGDYQPQHF

v_call: TRBV2
clone_size: NA
cdr3_aa: CASRRLAGDSEQFF

v_call: TRBV28
clone_size: NA
cdr3_aa: CASSLRTSGSYNEQFF

v_call: TRBV18
clone_size: NA
cdr3_aa: CASSFEPPRITYEQYF

v_call: TRBV6-2/TRBV6-3
clone_size: NA
cdr3_aa: CASSSSPYEQYF

v_call: TRBV7-2
clone_size: NA
cdr3_aa: CASSLAVRVKSGNTIYF

v_call: TRBV2
clone_size: once
cdr3_aa: CARRRGSGANVLTF